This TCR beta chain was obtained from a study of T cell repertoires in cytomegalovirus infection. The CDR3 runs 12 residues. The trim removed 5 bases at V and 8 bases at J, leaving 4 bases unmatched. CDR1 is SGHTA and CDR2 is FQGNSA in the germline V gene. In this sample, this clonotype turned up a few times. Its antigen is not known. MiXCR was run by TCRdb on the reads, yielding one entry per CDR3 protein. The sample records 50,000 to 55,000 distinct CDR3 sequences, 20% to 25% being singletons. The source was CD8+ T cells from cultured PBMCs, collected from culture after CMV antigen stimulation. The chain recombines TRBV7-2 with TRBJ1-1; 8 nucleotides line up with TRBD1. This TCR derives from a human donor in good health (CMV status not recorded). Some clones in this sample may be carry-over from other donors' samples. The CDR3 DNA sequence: TGTGCCAGCAGCCAGGACAGGGCAGAAGCTTTCTTT. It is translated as CASSQDRAEAFF. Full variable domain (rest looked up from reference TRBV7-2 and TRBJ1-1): GAGVSQSPSNKVTEKGKDVELRCDPISGHTALYWYRQSLGQGLEFLIYFQGNSAPDKSGLPSDRFSAERTGGSVSTLTIQRTQQEDSAVYLCASSQDRAEAFFGQGTRLTVV.